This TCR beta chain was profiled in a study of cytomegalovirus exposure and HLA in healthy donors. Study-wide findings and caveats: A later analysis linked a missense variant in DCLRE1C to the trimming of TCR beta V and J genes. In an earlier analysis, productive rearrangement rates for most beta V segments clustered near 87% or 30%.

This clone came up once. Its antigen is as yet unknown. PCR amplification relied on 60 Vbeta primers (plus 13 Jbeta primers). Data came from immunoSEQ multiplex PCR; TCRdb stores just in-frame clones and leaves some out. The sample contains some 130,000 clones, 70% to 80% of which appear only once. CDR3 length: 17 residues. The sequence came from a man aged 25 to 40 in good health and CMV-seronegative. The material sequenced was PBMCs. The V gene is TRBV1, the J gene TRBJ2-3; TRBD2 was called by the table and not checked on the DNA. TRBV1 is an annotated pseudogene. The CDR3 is CTSSQDLRRDTSDTQYF. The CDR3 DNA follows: TGCACCAGCAGCCAAGATCTAAGGCGGGATACCTCAGATACGCAGTATTTT.